The 20 T cell receptor beta chains presented below share a single source sample, sequenced in a study of blood T cell repertoires in COVID-19. Here immunoSEQ multiplex PCR was the method, and the copy in TCRdb shows in-frame clones only, minus some. In the table there are under 300,000 clones, 83% of which are singletons. The sequencing sample was made of peripheral blood. These receptors came from a human donor in a cohort sampled during active COVID-19.

This rearrangement joins TRBV4-1 to TRBJ2-1, with D possibly being TRBD2 (5 bases). CDR1 is MGHRA and CDR2 is YSYEKL in the germline V gene. The length of the CDR3 is 11 residues. V was clipped by 4 bases and J by 8 bases, with 6 bases between them. The CDR3 sequence is CASSLRDEQFF. The CDR3 bases are TGCGCCAGCAGCCTGAGGGATGAGCAGTTCTTC.

The rearrangement joins TRBV14 to TRBJ2-1; 7 bases fit TRBD1. The length of the CDR3 is 15 residues. Germline lookup yields CDR1 SGHDN and CDR2 FVKESK. Germline trimming cut 1 base from V and 3 bases from J; bases unmatched to any gene: 3. The CDR3 DNA reads TGTGCCAGCAGCCAAGGCCGGGACAGCTACAATGAGCAGTTCTTC. This translates into CASSQGRDSYNEQFF.

A single count supports this clone. The chain links TRBV13 to TRBJ2-7; 9 nucleotides align to TRBD1. The CDR3 covers 16 residues. J lost 6 bases, V lost 5 bases, and 14 bases had no gene match. Germline lookup yields CDR1 PRHDT and CDR2 FYEKMQ (reference sequence). CDR3 bases: TGTGCCAGCAGCACCAATACCGGGACAGGGCTCCGCGAGCAGTACTTC. Translated: CASSTNTGTGLREQYF.

CDR3 coding DNA: TGTGCCAGCAGCAAAGATAGTCGTGGTAGCGGAAATGAGGAGCAGTTCTTC. It is translated as CASSKDSRGSGNEEQFF. The gene calls are TRBV21-1 and TRBJ2-1; the listed D gene, TRBD2, was not tested against the DNA. TRBV21-1 is a documented pseudogene. CDR3 size: 17 residues.

This clone appeared once. The V gene is TRBV5-6, the J gene TRBJ2-5; 7 bases fit TRBD1. J gave up 2 bases and V 2 bases, and 3 bases lay outside the gene matches. Germline assignment: CDR1 SGHDT and CDR2 YYEEEE. CDR3 length: 14 amino acids. CDR3 protein: CASSLGGGQETQYF. CDR3 in DNA: TGTGCCAGCAGCTTAGGGGGCGGGCAAGAGACCCAGTACTTC. Complete variable domain (other parts from reference TRBV5-6 and TRBJ2-5): DAGVTQSPTHLIKTRGQQVTLRCSPKSGHDTVSWYQQALGQGPQFIFQYYEEEERQRGNFPDRFSGHQFPNYSSELNVNALLLGDSALYLCASSLGGGQETQYFGPGTRLLVL.

V usage is TRBV11-3 and J usage is TRBJ2-4; D call uncertain. CDR1 is SGHNT and CDR2 is YENEEA in the germline V gene. The length of the CDR3 is 13 residues. V was cut by 1 base and J by 8 bases, with 9 bases left in between. CDR3 in DNA: TGTGCCAGCAGCTTAGGAGACGGAGACATTCAGTACTTC. The encoded protein is CASSLGDGDIQYF.

The V call is TRBV6-2 or TRBV6-3, the J call TRBJ1-5, with 7 bases fitting TRBD1. After removal of 2 bases from V and 5 bases from J, the junction contained 12 bases not matched to a gene. The length of the CDR3 is 17 residues. The germline gives CDR1 MNHEY, CDR2 SVGEGT. The CDR3 nucleotides are TGTGCCAGCAGTTACGACCAGGGGGGAATTGGGGATCAGCCCCAGCATTTT. Amino acid sequence: CASSYDQGGIGDQPQHF.

As to this clone: The identical CDR3 is also encoded by other nucleotide sequences in the sample. The chain combines TRBV7-3 with TRBJ2-1, with D possibly matching TRBD2 (6 bases). The CDR3 length is 16 residues. The ends were cut back, 5 bases at V and 2 bases at J, with 16 bases in the middle. Per the germline V gene, CDR1 is SGHTA and CDR2 is FQGTGA. The CDR3, as DNA: TGTGCCAGCAGCCAAGCCCCGGGGGTTACCTACAATGAGCAGTTCTTC. Protein: CASSQAPGVTYNEQFF.

The chain recombines TRBV28 with TRBJ1-4; no clear D. CDR1 is MDHEN, CDR2 SYDVKM, per germline. CDR3 size: 14 residues. Trimming took off 8 bases at V and 7 bases at J, with 17 bases between the two ends. The CDR3 loop is CASHSGPTPEKLFF. The CDR3 DNA reads as TGTGCCAGCCATTCAGGTCCGACCCCTGAAAAACTGTTTTTT.

The chain employs TRBV19 and TRBJ2-5; D is uncertain. Trimming removed 3 bases at V and 5 bases at J, with 10 bases between. The CDR3 has 13 residues. Germline V gives CDR1 LNHDA, CDR2 SQIVND (reference sequence). The CDR3 DNA is TGTGCCAGTAGTATGGGCCCACCCGAGACCCAGTACTTC. As protein: CASSMGPPETQYF.

This clone appeared a single time. The rearrangement joins TRBV27 to TRBJ2-3; 7 nucleotides agree with TRBD1. The CDR3 extends over 14 amino acids. Germline V gene data show CDR1 as MNHEY and CDR2 as SMNVEV (reference sequence). Losses at the gene ends were 5 bases for V and 4 bases for J; bases not matched to a gene: 6. The CDR3 loop is CASSMTGRADTQYF. Here the CDR3 DNA reads TGTGCCAGCAGTATGACAGGGCGGGCAGATACGCAGTATTTT.

The V gene is TRBV5-4, the J gene TRBJ2-5, with 9 bases that match TRBD1. Per the germline V gene, CDR1 is SGHNT and CDR2 is YYREEE (reference sequence). Trimming at V came to 1 base and at J to 5 bases, leaving 3 bases not matched to a gene. This CDR3 contains 14 residues. The DNA of the CDR3 is TGTGCCAGCAGCTTGACAGGGGGCAGGGAGACCCAGTACTTC. Residues: CASSLTGGRETQYF.

Concerning this clone: This same CDR3 is encoded by further DNA sequences in the sample. The genes are TRBV4-1 and TRBJ1-2, with D uncertain. The germline V and J ends were trimmed by 0 bases and 6 bases, with 8 bases remaining between them. Per germline, CDR1 MGHRA and CDR2 YSYEKL. This CDR3 comprises 13 residues. CDR3 amino acids: CASSQDRTDGYTF. The CDR3 DNA is TGCGCCAGCAGCCAAGATCGAACGGATGGCTACACCTTC.

The V and J genes are TRBV6-5 and TRBJ1-2; D uncertain. The CDR3 totals 11 residues. Germline CDR1 MNHEY, CDR2 SVGAGI. Trimming took off 9 bases at V and 3 bases at J, with 8 bases between the two ends. The CDR3 DNA reads TGTGCCAGGCGGCCTTACTATGGCTACACCTTC. Translating it yields CARRPYYGYTF.

The CDR3: CASSLVGSGSNQPQHF. Here the CDR3 DNA reads TGTGCCAGCAGCTTAGTCGGGTCGGGGAGCAATCAGCCCCAGCATTTT. The chain couples TRBV7-9 to TRBJ1-5; D not certain. The V end lost 1 base, the J end lost 1 base, and 11 bases lay between the germline ends. The germline gives CDR1 SEHNR, CDR2 FQNEAQ (reference sequence). The CDR3 runs to 16 residues.

This chain uses TRBV7-8 with TRBJ2-1; TRBD2 aligns across 12 bases. This CDR3 has 15 residues. CDR1 is SGHVS and CDR2 is FQNEAQ in the germline V gene. Trimming cost V 3 bases and J 5 bases; bases outside gene matches: 2. The CDR3, as DNA: TGTGCCAGCAGCTTTCTAGCGGGGGGGAACAATGAGCAGTTCTTC. Its translation is CASSFLAGGNNEQFF.

In its sample, this clone ranks as medium-sized. This sequence joins TRBV19 and TRBJ1-5; a weak D match, TRBD1 (6 bases). This CDR3 is built from 16 residues. CDR1 and CDR2 from the germline V gene are LNHDA and SQIVND (reference sequence). The ends were cut back, 4 bases at V and 5 bases at J, with 18 bases in the middle. CDR3 protein: CASSTPGRGGDQPQHF. The DNA of the CDR3 is TGTGCCAGTAGTACCCCGGGCAGGGGAGGGGATCAGCCCCAGCATTTT.

This clone appeared once. The V and J genes are TRBV12-5 and TRBJ2-1; the match to TRBD2 covers 10 bases. The germline gives CDR1 LGHNT, CDR2 FRNRAP. CDR3 length equals 16 residues. V lost 1 base, J lost 4 bases, and 4 bases stayed unmatched. This chain's CDR3 is CASGLELAGTYNEQFF. Here the CDR3 DNA reads TGTGCTAGTGGTTTGGAACTAGCGGGGACGTACAATGAGCAGTTCTTC.

This chain uses TRBV18 with TRBJ2-2, with 10 bases fitting TRBD2. Germline assignment: CDR1 KGHSH and CDR2 LQKENI. V shed 6 bases, J shed 5 bases, and the junction held 9 bases outside the gene matches. The CDR3 contains 16 residues. The CDR3 protein is CASSPTSSGRTGELFF. DNA of the CDR3: TGTGCCAGCTCTCCTACCTCTAGCGGGAGAACCGGGGAGCTGTTTTTT.

The gene calls are TRBV25-1 and TRBJ2-2; the match to TRBD2 covers 8 bases. V lost 5 bases and J lost 4; bases outside the gene matches: 9. CDR3 length: 16 amino acids. Germline V gene sequence: CDR1 MGHDK, CDR2 SYGVNS. The CDR3 reads CASSKGAGVGTGELFF. CDR3 nucleotides: TGTGCCAGCAGTAAAGGAGCGGGAGTGGGCACCGGGGAGCTGTTTTTT.